Below, one T cell receptor beta chain is given with its context. Time point reported: pre-sensitization, week 0. Treatment in this sample: therapeutic diphenylcyclopropenone sensitization with weekly scalp DPC. TCRdb reprocessed the RACE reads via MiXCR and lists one record per CDR3 protein. Of more than 300,000 distinct CDR3 sequences listed, 5% to 6.5% were seen once; the top ten hold 2.5% to 3%. The sample belongs to a study of human T cells and chemical hapten exposure. Germline values: CDR1 MNHEY, CDR2 SVGEGT. The V and J ends lost 2 bases and 6 bases respectively, with 10 bases between them. The CDR3 sequence is 13 residues long.

The sequenced sample was whole blood, obtained in connection with sensitization to the hapten diphenylcyclopropenone (DPC). This receptor was identified in a woman aged 45-60 years with alopecia areata. Some clones in this sample may be carry-over from other donors' samples. This chain joins TRBV6-2 or TRBV6-3 and TRBJ1-1; D remains unclear. The CDR3, as DNA: TGTGCCAGCAGTTACGGCCGGTTGTCTGAAGCTTTCTTT. Residues: CASSYGRLSEAFF.